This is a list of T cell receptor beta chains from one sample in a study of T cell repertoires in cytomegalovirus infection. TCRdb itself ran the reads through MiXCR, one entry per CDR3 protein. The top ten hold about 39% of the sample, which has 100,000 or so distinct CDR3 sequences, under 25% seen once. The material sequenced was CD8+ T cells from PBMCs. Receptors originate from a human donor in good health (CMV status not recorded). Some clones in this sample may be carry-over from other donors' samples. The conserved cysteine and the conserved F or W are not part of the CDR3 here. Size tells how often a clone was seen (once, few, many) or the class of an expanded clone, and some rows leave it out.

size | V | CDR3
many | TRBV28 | ASGTGGEQY
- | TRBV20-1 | SATPLAGAYEQY
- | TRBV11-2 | ASSPMVAGPHEKLF
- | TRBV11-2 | ATASGAGGGDTQY
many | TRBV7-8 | ASSSWGTPNTGELF
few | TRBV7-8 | ASSETGGREKLF
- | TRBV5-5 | ASSAGTGGEAF
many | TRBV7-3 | ASSTQASYEQY
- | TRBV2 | ASTPWGQGASDEQF
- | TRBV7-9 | ASTRIGPGDEQY
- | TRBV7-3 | ASSLAGSGNTIY
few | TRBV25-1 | ASSRDRIFDEQF
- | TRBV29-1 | SVVGATYEQY
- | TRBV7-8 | ASSLYNAGVDTQY
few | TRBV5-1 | ASSLVQGDSYNEQF
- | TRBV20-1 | SASNRDLDGELF
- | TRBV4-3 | ASSQDSGAFTGAF
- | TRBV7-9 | ASSLAWQARYTEAF
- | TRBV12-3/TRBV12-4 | ASSPATGGVGQPQH
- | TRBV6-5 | ASSFGTALEQF
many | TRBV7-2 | ASSLSGIGGYT
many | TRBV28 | ASRPEDRDYNEQF
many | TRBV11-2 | ASSKTSGGANNEQF
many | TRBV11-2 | ASSLGATAQETQY
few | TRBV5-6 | ASSLVSSGEAYEQY
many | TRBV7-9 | ASSLSLANTGELF
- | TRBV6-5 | ASTGQGGNYGYT
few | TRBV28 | ASSFIAGGRENNEQF
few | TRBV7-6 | ASSLAPGESDTQY
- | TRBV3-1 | ASGEWGSNQPQH
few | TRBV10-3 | AISDSGLYNSPLH
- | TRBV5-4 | ASSLPGVSYGYT